Below, 21 T cell receptor beta chains from the same sample are listed, as sequenced in a study of spatial heterogeneity in lung cancer. Study results and caveats: For expanded intratumoral alpha and beta TCRs, counts tracked tumor mutation counts.

The time point was: sample taken at primary tumor resection. No antigen has been assigned to these receptors. MiXCR, applied by TCRdb to the 5' RACE reads, yields one record per CDR3 protein. The table has under 2,500 distinct CDR3 sequences, 8% to 9% seen once. Material: lung tumor tissue, obtained at surgery. The receptors derive from a female donor with early-stage non-small cell lung cancer.

By share of the sample, this clonotype is medium-sized. This rearrangement joins TRBV15 to TRBJ1-1, with 8 bases lining up with TRBD1. Per germline, CDR1 LNHNV and CDR2 YYDKDF (reference sequence). The junction had 11 bases not matched to a gene; V was cut back by 2 bases and J by 3 bases. This CDR3 is 17 amino acids long. CDR3 sequence (DNA): TGTGCCACCAGCAGATGGAGACCCACAGGGGGACACACTGAAGCTTTCTTT. Translation gives CATSRWRPTGGHTEAFF.

In its sample, this clonotype ranks as medium-sized. V gene TRBV12-3 or TRBV12-4 combines with J gene TRBJ2-1; 7 positions match TRBD1. The CDR3 covers 14 residues. Unmatched junction bases numbered 6, after V lost 5 bases and J lost 5 bases. The CDR3, as DNA: TGTGCCAGCAGTCCCGGACAGGTTAACAATGAGCAGTTCTTC. Amino acids: CASSPGQVNNEQFF.

This clonotype is medium-sized in the sample. V and J are TRBV20-1 and TRBJ2-3, with D possibly matching TRBD1 (6 bases). The CDR3 totals 15 residues. Germline CDR1 reads DFQATT; CDR2 reads SNEGSKA (reference sequence). The V gene lost 6 bases and the J gene lost 0 bases, with 16 bases spanning the gap. DNA for the CDR3: TGCAGTGCCCCACCCCCAGGGGTCAGCACAGATACGCAGTATTTT. Encoded protein: CSAPPPGVSTDTQYF.

About this clonotype: This clone may be a read error of a much larger clone one base away. J is TRBJ1-2 and V is TRBV9, with TRBD1 matching 7 bases. This CDR3 is 15 amino acids long. V was clipped by 4 bases and J by 0 bases; unmatched bases: 6. From germline, CDR1 is SGDLS and CDR2 YYNGEE. The CDR3 loop reads CASSISGTANYGYTF. The CDR3 nucleotides read TGTGCCAGCAGCATATCCGGGACAGCTAACTATGGCTACACCTTC. The full variable domain, rest sourced from reference TRBV9 and TRBJ1-2, is DSGVTQTPKHLITATGQRVTLRCSPRSGDLSVYWYQQSLDQGLQFLIQYYNGEERAKGNILERFSAQQFPDLHSELNLSSLELGDSALYFCASSISGTANYGYTFGSGTRLTVV.

In this sample, this clonotype is medium-sized. The rearrangement uses TRBV20-1 and TRBJ2-7; the match to TRBD1 covers 9 bases. The germline V gene encodes CDR1 DFQATT and CDR2 SNEGSKA (reference sequence). Losses at the gene ends were 2 bases for V and 4 bases for J; bases not matched to a gene: 9. This CDR3 is 15 amino acids long. DNA of the CDR3: TGCAGTGCTAGACCGGGACAGGGCGTTGCGTACGAGCAGTACTTC. Its protein is CSARPGQGVAYEQYF.

This clonotype is medium-sized. The rearrangement uses TRBV29-1 and TRBJ1-1; the match to TRBD1 covers 8 bases. The CDR3 is 12 residues long. V lost 4 bases and J lost 6; bases outside the gene matches: 4. Germline CDR1 reads SQVTM; CDR2 reads ANQGSEA. The CDR3 coding sequence is TGCAGCGTTGCCCAGGGGGCATCTGAAGCTTTCTTT. Protein sequence: CSVAQGASEAFF.

This clonotype came up many times. The chain carries TRBV9 and TRBJ2-3; 12 bases match TRBD2. The CDR3 spans 16 residues. From germline, CDR1 is SGDLS and CDR2 YYNGEE. The junction had 4 bases not matched to a gene; V was cut back by 3 bases and J by 2 bases. The chain's CDR3 is CASSGGTSGLTDTQYF. The CDR3 region has the DNA TGTGCCAGCAGCGGCGGGACTAGCGGGCTCACAGATACGCAGTATTTT.

The chain uses TRBV19 and TRBJ1-2; D not resolved. The V end lost 5 bases, the J end lost 7 bases, and 11 bases lay between the germline ends. Germline CDR1 is LNHDA and CDR2 is SQIVND (reference sequence). The CDR3 has 12 amino acids. The CDR3 DNA sequence: TGTGCCAGTAGTTCACGACTTGGTGGCTACACCTTC. It yields the protein CASSSRLGGYTF.

In its sample, this clonotype is medium-sized. The chain has TRBV6-5 and TRBJ2-3, with TRBD2 matching over 8 bases. The CDR3 is made up of 17 amino acids. CDR1 and CDR2 from the germline V gene are MNHEY and SVGAGI. J was trimmed by 4 bases and V by 8 bases; bases with no gene match: 17. Written as DNA, the CDR3 is TGTGCCAGCCGCCCCCGAGACGGGAGGGCCTACGCAGATACGCAGTATTTT. Protein product: CASRPRDGRAYADTQYF.

This clonotype is labeled medium-sized (0.01 to 0.1%). The chain joins TRBV19 to TRBJ2-3; D unclear. The CDR3 loop spans 14 amino acids. Germline V CDR1 and CDR2: LNHDA, SQIVND (reference sequence). The V end was cut by 5 bases, the J end by 2 bases, with 11 bases between. The CDR3 DNA follows: TGTGCCAGTAGTGAGACACGCTCCACAGATACGCAGTATTTT. Translating it yields CASSETRSTDTQYF.

By proportion, this clonotype is medium-sized (0.01 to 0.1%). This chain joins TRBV13 and TRBJ2-4; D is unclear. This CDR3 has 12 residues. The germline V and J ends were trimmed by 2 bases and 2 bases, with 1 base remaining between them. Germline loops: CDR1 PRHDT, CDR2 FYEKMQ (reference sequence). The CDR3 DNA reads as TGTGCCAGCAGCTTAACCAAAAACATTCAGTACTTC. This codes for CASSLTKNIQYF.

Within the sample, this clonotype is medium-sized (0.01 to 0.1%). V usage is TRBV7-9 and J usage is TRBJ2-5, with 7 bases lining up with TRBD2. The CDR3 length is 16 residues. Germline V gene lookup returns CDR1 SEHNR and CDR2 FQNEAQ (reference sequence). J gave up 1 base and V 5 bases, and 10 bases lay outside the gene matches. The DNA of the CDR3 is TGTGCCAGCAGCCCCTTTGGGGTAGCGGGCCAAGAGACCCAGTACTTC. It codes for CASSPFGVAGQETQYF. The variable domain in full, with the rest retrieved from reference TRBV7-9 and TRBJ2-5, is DTGVSQNPRHKITKRGQNVTFRCDPISEHNRLYWYRQTLGQGPEFLTYFQNEAQLEKSRLLSDRFSAERPKGSFSTLEIQRTEQGDSAMYLCASSPFGVAGQETQYFGPGTRLLVL.

By sample share, this clonotype is medium-sized. The gene calls are TRBV5-8 and TRBJ2-1; D is possibly TRBD1 (6 bases). CDR3 length equals 15 residues. V was cut by 0 bases and J by 3 bases, with 10 bases left in between. The germline CDR1 and CDR2 sequences are SGHTS and YDEGEE. This chain's CDR3 is CASSLEQGNYNEQFF. DNA of the CDR3: TGTGCCAGCAGCTTGGAACAGGGTAACTACAATGAGCAGTTCTTC.

This clonotype showed up many times. This chain uses TRBV6-5 with TRBJ1-2; 9 nucleotides align to TRBD1. Per germline, CDR1 MNHEY and CDR2 SVGAGI. The CDR3 sequence is 17 residues long. Trimming took 3 bases from V and 3 from J; bases not matched to a gene: 11. CDR3 amino acids: CASSYRHGQGPHYGYTF. The CDR3 nucleotides read TGTGCCAGCAGTTATCGGCACGGACAGGGGCCTCACTATGGCTACACCTTC.

In its sample, this clonotype was seen many times. The chain has TRBV7-9 and TRBJ1-2; 7 bases are shared with TRBD1. CDR3 length: 13 residues. The trim removed 5 bases at V and 5 bases at J, leaving 5 bases unmatched. CDR1 and CDR2 (germline): SEHNR, FQNEAQ (reference sequence). Here the CDR3 DNA reads TGTGCCAGCAGCGAGGACAGGATATATGGCTACACCTTC. This gives the protein CASSEDRIYGYTF.

This clonotype occurred many times. The chain joins TRBV24-1 to TRBJ2-1, with 7 bases fitting TRBD1. The CDR3 spans 15 residues. Germline V gene lookup returns CDR1 KGHDR and CDR2 SFDVKD. V dropped 4 bases and J dropped 10; count of bases not matched to a gene: 12. For the CDR3, the DNA is TGTGCCACCAGTGACCCCCGGGACAGAAAAGAGGAGCAGTTCTTC. It codes for CATSDPRDRKEEQFF.

This clonotype was detected many times. The V and J genes are TRBV30 and TRBJ2-2, with a weak D call TRBD1 (5 bases). This CDR3 spans 12 amino acids. Trimming removed 4 bases from V and 3 bases from J, with 6 bases in between. Germline-derived CDR1 and CDR2 are GTSNPN and SVGIG (reference sequence). In DNA form, the CDR3 reads TGTGCCTGGAAGGGGTACACCGGGGAGCTGTTTTTT. Protein product: CAWKGYTGELFF.

This clonotype has a handful of counts. The chain links TRBV7-9 to TRBJ2-7, with 10 bases aligning to TRBD2. V lost 3 bases, J lost 5 bases, and 7 bases stayed unmatched. This CDR3 region has 15 residues. Germline values: CDR1 SEHNR, CDR2 FQNEAQ (reference sequence). The CDR3 bases are TGTGCCAGCAGCTTGACTAGCGGGCGGGTACACGAGCAGTACTTC. Its translation is CASSLTSGRVHEQYF.

Within the sample, this clonotype is medium-sized (0.01 to 0.1%). The J gene is TRBJ1-4, the V gene TRBV7-9; 7 nucleotides align to TRBD1. J lost 4 bases, V lost 5 bases, and 10 bases had no gene match. The CDR3 has 16 amino acids. CDR1 SEHNR and CDR2 FQNEAQ come from the germline V gene (reference sequence). The CDR3 here is CASSPVAGQINEKLFF. Written as DNA, the CDR3 is TGTGCCAGCAGCCCGGTAGCGGGACAGATTAATGAAAAACTGTTTTTT.

This clonotype was recorded many times. The chain recombines TRBV18 with TRBJ1-1, with D unresolved. Germline V CDR1 and CDR2: KGHSH, LQKENI. The V end was cut by 3 bases, the J end by 0 bases, with 11 bases between. This CDR3 contains 15 residues. The CDR3 reads CASSPYFTLNTEAFF. CDR3 in DNA: TGTGCCAGCTCACCGTATTTCACATTGAACACTGAAGCTTTCTTT.

This clonotype is classed as medium-sized. The chain recombines TRBV19 with TRBJ2-3, with D maybe TRBD2 (5 bases). This CDR3 region has 15 residues. V lost 6 bases and J lost 2, with 15 bases in between. Germline V gene lookup returns CDR1 LNHDA and CDR2 SQIVND (reference sequence). In nucleotides, the CDR3 is TGTGCCAGTAGCCCTTCGGAGGACCCCACAGATACGCAGTATTTT. Translated: CASSPSEDPTDTQYF.